The 24 T cell receptor beta chains reported below all come from one sample, sequenced in a study of blood T cell repertoires in COVID-19. Assay: immunoSEQ multiplex PCR; the TCRdb copy retains only in-frame clones and omits some. This sample has 120,000 or so clones, with about 80% found just once. The sample consisted of peripheral blood. Receptors originate from a human donor in a cohort sampled during active COVID-19.

This chain joins TRBV5-6 and TRBJ2-2, with 11 positions matching TRBD1. Germline V gene sequence: CDR1 SGHDT, CDR2 YYEEEE. The CDR3 sequence is 16 residues long. Germline trimming cut 3 bases from V and 4 bases from J; bases unmatched to any gene: 5. The chain's CDR3 is CASSSGTGGGTGELFF. CDR3 sequence (DNA): TGTGCCAGCAGCTCAGGGACAGGGGGTGGCACCGGGGAGCTGTTTTTT.

The CDR3, as DNA: TGTGCCAGCAGTTACGATAGTGGGACAGGATCTTTTTCGGGTGGCTACACCTTC. It translates to CASSYDSGTGSFSGGYTF. The genes are TRBV6-2 or TRBV6-3 and TRBJ1-2; 8 bases are shared with TRBD1. V trimming: 2 bases; J trimming: 7 bases; junction bases outside the gene matches: 18. The CDR3 spans 18 residues. Germline CDR1 MNHEY, CDR2 SVGEGT.

This clone occurred a few times. This chain uses TRBV28 with TRBJ2-7; maybe TRBD1 (8 bases). CDR3 length: 15 amino acids. With 6 bases removed from V and 2 bases from J, the gap between germline ends came to 17 bases. Per germline, CDR1 MDHEN and CDR2 SYDVKM. The CDR3 coding sequence is TGTGCCAGCAGCCGAGGACAGGGACTAACCTACGAGCAGTACTTC. It translates to CASSRGQGLTYEQYF.

The V and J genes are TRBV28 and TRBJ1-1, with D uncertain. The CDR3 consists of 12 residues. V lost 10 bases, J lost 9 bases, and 18 bases lay in between. The germline V gene encodes CDR1 MDHEN and CDR2 SYDVKM. CDR3 nucleotide sequence: TGTGCCACCGGTAAGCGGGTGGATAAAGCTTTCTTT. Its protein is CATGKRVDKAFF.

This clone has only a few counts. The chain joins TRBV19 to TRBJ1-2, with TRBD1 matching 10 bases. The CDR3 covers 15 residues. Trimming removed 7 bases from V and 5 bases from J; junction bases left unmatched: 10. From germline, CDR1 is LNHDA and CDR2 SQIVND (reference sequence). The chain's CDR3 is CASTLMGTGVYGYTF. The CDR3 coding sequence is TGTGCCAGTACCCTCATGGGGACAGGGGTTTATGGCTACACCTTC.

Details on this clone: This same CDR3 is encoded by further DNA sequences in the sample. The chain joins TRBV7-9 to TRBJ2-3; TRBD1 agrees at 8 bases. From germline, CDR1 is SEHNR and CDR2 FQNEAQ (reference sequence). The CDR3 has 14 residues. J lost 4 bases, V lost 1 base, and 1 base had no gene match. The CDR3 DNA is TGTGCCAGCAGCTTAGAGGGACAGGCAGATACGCAGTATTTT. This encodes CASSLEGQADTQYF.

This clone has only a few counts. The chain is built from TRBV7-6 and TRBJ1-1; 8 bases are a match to TRBD1. Germline V gene data show CDR1 as SGHVS and CDR2 as FNYEAQ. The CDR3 runs 15 residues. V gave up 5 bases and J gave up 5 bases; unmatched junction bases: 10. The CDR3 DNA reads as TGTGCCAGCAGCCTAGTACAGGGGGTTGGTACTGAAGCTTTCTTT. Its translation: CASSLVQGVGTEAFF.

The chain employs TRBV2 and TRBJ1-2; D ambiguous. V dropped 3 bases and J dropped 10 bases, with 9 bases sitting between them. Germline CDR1 reads SNHLY; CDR2 reads FYNNEI. The CDR3 loop spans 11 amino acids. The CDR3 DNA reads TGTGCCAGCAGTGAGGGCAGCCTCTACACCTTC. Its protein is CASSEGSLYTF. Complete variable domain (other parts from reference TRBV2 and TRBJ1-2): EPEVTQTPSHQVTQMGQEVILRCVPISNHLYFYWYRQILGQKVEFLVSFYNNEISEKSEIFDDQFSVERPDGSNFTLKIRSTKLEDSAMYFCASSEGSLYTFGSGTRLTVV.

The chain couples TRBV4-2 to TRBJ1-2, with a tentative D call TRBD1 (6 bases). V was pared by 6 bases and J by 2 bases, with 13 bases between. CDR1 is LGHNA, CDR2 YNFKEQ, per germline. The CDR3 contains 14 residues. CDR3: CASRLRTANYGYTF. As DNA, the CDR3 is TGTGCCAGCAGACTAAGGACAGCGAACTATGGCTACACCTTC.

This chain uses TRBV7-9 with TRBJ1-5; D not certain. Germline CDR1 and CDR2: SEHNR and FQNEAQ (reference sequence). CDR3 length: 16 residues. V dropped 0 bases and J dropped 6 bases, with 15 bases sitting between them. The DNA for the CDR3 is TGTGCCAGCAGCTTAGCTCGACGAGGGAATAGTCAGCCCCAGCATTTT. Translation gives CASSLARRGNSQPQHF.

V gene TRBV24-1 combines with J gene TRBJ2-2; 8 bases line up with TRBD1. Germline loops: CDR1 KGHDR, CDR2 SFDVKD. J lost 6 bases, V lost 2 bases, and 4 bases had no gene match. This CDR3 has 15 amino acids. The CDR3 region is CATSDSGQGAGELFF. The CDR3 DNA sequence: TGTGCCACCAGTGATTCCGGACAGGGAGCCGGGGAGCTGTTTTTT.

The chain carries TRBV6-4 and TRBJ2-5, with 9 bases lining up with TRBD2. V gave up 7 bases and J gave up 5 bases; unmatched junction bases: 5. The germline CDR1 and CDR2 sequences are MRHNA and SNTAGT. The CDR3 has 13 amino acids. The CDR3 sequence: CASTETSGETQYF. Here the CDR3 DNA reads TGTGCCAGCACTGAAACTAGCGGGGAGACCCAGTACTTC.

The V call is TRBV5-6, the J call TRBJ2-1; TRBD2 agrees at 7 bases. The CDR3 totals 15 residues. J gave up 5 bases and V 0 bases, and 5 bases lay outside the gene matches. Germline V gene lookup returns CDR1 SGHDT and CDR2 YYEEEE. The CDR3 loop is CASSLEGAGDNEQFF. Here the CDR3 DNA reads TGTGCCAGCAGCTTGGAAGGTGCGGGGGACAATGAGCAGTTCTTC.

The V call is TRBV2, the J call TRBJ1-1; D is possibly TRBD1 (6 bases). The CDR3 spans 14 residues. V was cut by 7 bases and J by 0 bases, with 12 bases left in between. CDR1 is SNHLY, CDR2 FYNNEI, per germline. The CDR3 spells CASIYRAMNTEAFF. The CDR3 nucleotides are TGTGCCAGCATTTACAGGGCCATGAACACTGAAGCTTTCTTT.

The J gene is TRBJ1-5, the V gene TRBV30; unclear D gene. Germline V gene data show CDR1 as GTSNPN and CDR2 as SVGIG (reference sequence). The CDR3 extends over 13 amino acids. Trimming removed 2 bases from V and 4 bases from J, with 9 bases in between. CDR3 bases: TGTGCCTGGAGTCTAAAAGCTAATCAGCCCCAGCATTTT. This codes for CAWSLKANQPQHF.

The V call is TRBV9, the J call TRBJ1-2; D is perhaps TRBD1 (6 bases). The CDR3 is 15 residues long. CDR1 is SGDLS and CDR2 is YYNGEE in the germline V gene. V lost 4 bases to trimming and J lost 6 bases, with 19 bases between them. The CDR3 protein is CASSPIGGSMDGYTF. For the CDR3, the DNA is TGTGCCAGCAGCCCGATTGGGGGCTCGATGGATGGCTACACCTTC.

The V gene is TRBV5-4, the J gene TRBJ2-1; 9 bases are a match to TRBD2. J was trimmed by 3 bases and V by 2 bases; bases with no gene match: 0. Germline V gene lookup returns CDR1 SGHNT and CDR2 YYREEE (reference sequence). The CDR3 extends over 14 amino acids. The DNA for the CDR3 is TGTGCCAGCAGCTTTAGCGGGAGCTACAATGAGCAGTTCTTC. This translates into CASSFSGSYNEQFF.

The chain couples TRBV7-9 to TRBJ2-7; TRBD1 is a possible D gene (5 bases). V lost 5 bases and J 3 bases, leaving 11 bases between the germline ends. Germline CDR1 is SEHNR and CDR2 is FQNEAQ (reference sequence). The CDR3 length is 13 residues. This CDR3 is CASSPTDSYEQYF. CDR3 in DNA: TGTGCCAGCAGCCCCACCGACAGCTACGAGCAGTACTTC.

This chain connects TRBV28 to TRBJ1-1, with 12 bases lining up with TRBD1. The J segment lost 1 base and the V segment lost 6 bases, leaving 9 bases of the junction unmatched. Germline CDR1 and CDR2: MDHEN and SYDVKM. CDR3 length: 17 residues. The CDR3 DNA reads TGTGCCAGCAGACTACACCCGGGACAGGGGGCGAACACTGAAGCTTTCTTT. It yields the protein CASRLHPGQGANTEAFF. Drawing the rest from reference TRBV28 and TRBJ1-1, the complete variable domain is DVKVTQSSRYLVKRTGEKVFLECVQDMDHENMFWYRQDPGLGLRLIYFSYDVKMKEKGDIPEGYSVSREKKERFSLILESASTNQTSMYLCASRLHPGQGANTEAFFGQGTRLTVV.

The rearrangement joins TRBV2 to TRBJ2-3; 9 bases are a match to TRBD2. CDR3 length: 16 residues. The trim removed 8 bases at V and 4 bases at J, leaving 13 bases unmatched. Germline V gives CDR1 SNHLY, CDR2 FYNNEI. The CDR3: CASDGLAGPKADTQYF. The CDR3 nucleotides read TGTGCCAGCGACGGCCTAGCGGGGCCCAAGGCAGATACGCAGTATTTT.

This clone was recorded once. The rearrangement joins TRBV28 to TRBJ1-4, with unresolved D. CDR1 is MDHEN and CDR2 is SYDVKM in the germline V gene. CDR3 size: 15 residues. V lost 4 bases and J lost 8, with 17 bases in between. The CDR3 region is CASSSSSNAEEKLFF. CDR3 coding DNA: TGTGCCAGCAGTTCGTCTTCTAATGCCGAGGAAAAACTGTTTTTT. The variable domain in full, completed from reference TRBV28 and TRBJ1-4, reads DVKVTQSSRYLVKRTGEKVFLECVQDMDHENMFWYRQDPGLGLRLIYFSYDVKMKEKGDIPEGYSVSREKKERFSLILESASTNQTSMYLCASSSSSNAEEKLFFGSGTQLSVL.

V and J are TRBV4-1 and TRBJ2-5; 14 positions agree with TRBD2. The V gene's germline CDR1 is MGHRA and CDR2 YSYEKL. Trimming at V came to 2 bases and at J to 3 bases, leaving 5 bases not matched to a gene. The CDR3 is 17 amino acids. CDR3 amino acids: CASSQPPGLAGEETQYF. CDR3 bases: TGCGCCAGCAGCCAACCCCCGGGACTAGCGGGAGAAGAGACCCAGTACTTC.

The table lists this clone with a few counts. This rearrangement joins TRBV5-1 to TRBJ2-1, with D perhaps TRBD1 (6 bases). CDR1 is SGHRS and CDR2 is YFSETQ in the germline V gene. Trimming took 5 bases from V and 9 from J, leaving 9 bases between them. CDR3 length: 11 amino acids. The CDR3 nucleotides are TGCGCCAGCAGGTCAGGGGTTGAGCAGTTCTTC. Translating gives CASRSGVEQFF.

This clone was counted many times. The rearrangement uses TRBV18 and TRBJ2-3; 8 bases fit TRBD2. Germline lookup yields CDR1 KGHSH and CDR2 LQKENI. The CDR3 contains 15 residues. With 2 bases clipped from V and 5 bases from J, the junction kept 6 bases outside the gene matches. The chain's CDR3 is CASSPMRGEGDTQYF. CDR3 in DNA: TGTGCCAGCTCACCAATGCGGGGGGAAGGAGATACGCAGTATTTT. The whole variable domain, filled in from reference TRBV18 and TRBJ2-3, reads NAGVMQNPRHLVRRRGQEARLRCSPMKGHSHVYWYRQLPEEGLKFMVYLQKENIIDESGMPKERFSAEFPKEGPSILRIQQVVRGDSAAYFCASSPMRGEGDTQYFGPGTRLTVL.